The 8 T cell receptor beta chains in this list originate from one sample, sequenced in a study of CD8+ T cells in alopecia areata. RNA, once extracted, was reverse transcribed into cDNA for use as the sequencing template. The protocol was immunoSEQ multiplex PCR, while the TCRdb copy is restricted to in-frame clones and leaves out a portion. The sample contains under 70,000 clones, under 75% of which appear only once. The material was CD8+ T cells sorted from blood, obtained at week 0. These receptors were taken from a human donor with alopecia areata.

The CDR3 coding sequence is TGTGCCAGCAGCTTAGTTGCTAGCGGGAATGAGCAGTACTTC. It translates to CASSLVASGNEQYF. The chain has TRBV7-9 and TRBJ2-7; the match to TRBD2 covers 9 bases. The trim removed 1 base at V and 7 bases at J, leaving 5 bases unmatched. This CDR3 has 14 residues. Germline lookup yields CDR1 SEHNR and CDR2 FQNEAQ (reference sequence).

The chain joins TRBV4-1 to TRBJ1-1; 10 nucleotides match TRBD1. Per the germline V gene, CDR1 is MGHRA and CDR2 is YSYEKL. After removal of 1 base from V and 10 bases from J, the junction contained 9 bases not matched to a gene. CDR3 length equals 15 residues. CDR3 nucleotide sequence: TGCGCCAGCAGCCAAGTAGGACAGGGGGACGGCTTAGCTTTCTTT. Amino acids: CASSQVGQGDGLAFF.

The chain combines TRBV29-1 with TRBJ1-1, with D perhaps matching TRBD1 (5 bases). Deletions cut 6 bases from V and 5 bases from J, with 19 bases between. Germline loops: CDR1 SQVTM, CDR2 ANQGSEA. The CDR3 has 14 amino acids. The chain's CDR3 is CSVAGLSRDTEAFF. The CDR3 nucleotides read TGCAGCGTAGCGGGACTCTCGAGAGATACTGAAGCTTTCTTT.

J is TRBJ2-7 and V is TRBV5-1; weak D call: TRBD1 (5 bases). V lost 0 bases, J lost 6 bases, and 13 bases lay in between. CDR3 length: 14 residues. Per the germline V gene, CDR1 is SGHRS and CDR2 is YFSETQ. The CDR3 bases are TGCGCCAGCAGCTTGGCAGCAGGGTGGTCCGAGCAGTACTTC. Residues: CASSLAAGWSEQYF.

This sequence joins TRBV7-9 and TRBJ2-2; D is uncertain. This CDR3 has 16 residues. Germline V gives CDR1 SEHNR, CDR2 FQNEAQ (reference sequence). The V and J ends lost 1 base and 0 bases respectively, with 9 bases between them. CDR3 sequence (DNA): TGTGCCAGCAGCTTAGAATCCGGGCCGAACACCGGGGAGCTGTTTTTT. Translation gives CASSLESGPNTGELFF.

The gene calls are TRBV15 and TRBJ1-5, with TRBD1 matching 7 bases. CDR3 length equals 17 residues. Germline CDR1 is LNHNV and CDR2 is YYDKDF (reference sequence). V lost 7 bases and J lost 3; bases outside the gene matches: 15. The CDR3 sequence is CATTTTLDRDPNQPQHF. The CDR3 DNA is TGTGCCACCACCACGACCCTAGACAGGGATCCCAATCAGCCCCAGCATTTT.

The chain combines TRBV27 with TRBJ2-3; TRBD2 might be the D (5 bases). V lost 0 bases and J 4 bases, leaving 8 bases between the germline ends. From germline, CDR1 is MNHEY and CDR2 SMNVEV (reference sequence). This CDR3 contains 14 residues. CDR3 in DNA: TGTGCCAGCAGTTTATCCCAGAGGGCAGATACGCAGTATTTT. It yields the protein CASSLSQRADTQYF.

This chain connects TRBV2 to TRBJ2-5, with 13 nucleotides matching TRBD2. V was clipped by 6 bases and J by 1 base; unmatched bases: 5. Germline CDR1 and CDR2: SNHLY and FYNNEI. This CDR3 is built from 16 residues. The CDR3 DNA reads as TGTGCCAGCAGGGGACTAGCGGGGCCCCGCCAAGAGACCCAGTACTTC. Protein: CASRGLAGPRQETQYF.